The present T cell receptor (beta chain) was sequenced within a study of response to subunit inactivated influenza vaccine. Study-level results: Seasonal influenza vaccination, on each occasion, was suggested by the authors to recruit few new T cells.

Concerning this clonotype: The antigen is not known.

Via MiXCR, TCRdb re-called the RT-PCR reads, giving one row per CDR3 protein. The sample records about half a million distinct CDR3 sequences, approximately 24% being singletons. The germline CDR1 and CDR2 sequences are SGHRS and YFSETQ. Between the trimmed V and J ends, which lost 0 bases and 2 bases, there was a span of 10 bases. This CDR3 has 15 residues. This TCR derives from a man aged 50 or older who received an inactivated influenza vaccine. The source was CD4+ T cells sorted from PBMCs, collected more than 4 days after vaccination. The chain has TRBV5-1 and TRBJ2-3; no definite D call. The CDR3 reads CASSLAARNTDTQYF. CDR3 DNA sequence: TGCGCCAGCAGCTTGGCCGCTAGGAACACAGATACGCAGTATTTT.